This T cell receptor beta chain was identified in a study of blood T cell repertoires in COVID-19. This clone has a single count. The CDR3 is 15 residues long. Germline assignment: CDR1 SGHNT and CDR2 YENEEA. V gave up 5 bases and J gave up 0 bases, with 11 bases separating them. Clones were sequenced by immunoSEQ multiplex PCR, and TCRdb holds only the in-frame ones, with some missing. Seen here are some 190,000 clones, about four fifths observed once, and the top ten hold approximately 5.1%. This chain links TRBV11-3 with TRBJ2-1, with D unresolved. The sample taken for sequencing was peripheral blood. The clonotype originates from a woman in her seventies with active or convalescent COVID-19. The DNA of the CDR3 is TGTGCCAGCAGCCCGAGCGAGGCCTCCTACAATGAGCAGTTCTTC. Translation gives CASSPSEASYNEQFF.